The 7 T cell receptor beta chains below all came from one sample that was sequenced in a study of OX40 agonist ivuxolimab in advanced cancers. Assay: immunoSEQ multiplex PCR; the TCRdb copy retains only in-frame clones and omits some. The sample consists of roughly 77,000 clones, 85% to 90% of them appearing once. The sequencing here drew on CD4+ or CD8+ T cells sorted from blood, taken in a trial of the OX40 agonist ivuxolimab. The receptor source for this set is an adult with an advanced solid tumor such as melanoma, head and neck, liver or kidney cancer.

The rearrangement links TRBV28 to TRBJ2-6; D is unclear. The V gene's germline CDR1 is MDHEN and CDR2 SYDVKM. Between the trimmed V and J ends, which lost 7 bases and 2 bases, there was a span of 15 bases. This CDR3 is built from 16 residues. DNA of the CDR3: TGTGCCAGCACCCCTGCTGGAACAGCTGGGGCCAACGTCCTGACTTTC. As protein: CASTPAGTAGANVLTF.

This chain joins TRBV6-1 and TRBJ1-1; D gene unclear. Trimming removed 5 bases from V and 0 bases from J, with 7 bases in between. The CDR3 totals 13 residues. CDR1 is MNHNS, CDR2 SASEGT, per germline. CDR3 bases: TGTGCCAGCAGTCGATTAATGAACACTGAAGCTTTCTTT. As protein: CASSRLMNTEAFF.

CDR3 coding DNA: TGTGCCTGGAGTGTACGAGGGACTAGGATCCCTCGGCAGTATTTT. It encodes CAWSVRGTRIPRQYF. The chain links TRBV30 to TRBJ2-3; the match to TRBD2 covers 8 bases. The germline V gene has CDR1 GTSNPN and CDR2 SVGIG (reference sequence). J gave up 11 bases and V 0 bases, and 13 bases lay outside the gene matches. CDR3 length equals 15 residues.

The rearrangement uses TRBV19 and TRBJ1-5; no definite D call. Deletions cut 6 bases from V and 5 bases from J, with 11 bases between. The CDR3 contains 13 residues. Germline CDR1 and CDR2: LNHDA and SQIVND (reference sequence). The CDR3 DNA follows: TGTGCCAGTAGAGGAGGACCCTATCAGCCCCAGCATTTT. This translates into CASRGGPYQPQHF.

This sequence joins TRBV19 and TRBJ1-1; the D is unclear. Deletions cut 3 bases from V and 4 bases from J, with 15 bases between. This CDR3 has 15 residues. Germline V lookup: CDR1 LNHDA, CDR2 SQIVND (reference sequence). The CDR3: CASSMSGRAPTEAFF. The CDR3 DNA sequence: TGTGCCAGTAGTATGTCCGGGCGGGCCCCCACTGAAGCTTTCTTT.

The chain couples TRBV18 to TRBJ1-5, with 9 bases aligning to TRBD1. This CDR3 has 16 amino acids. The trim removed 3 bases at V and 6 bases at J, leaving 9 bases unmatched. CDR1 is KGHSH and CDR2 is LQKENI in the germline V gene. CDR3: CASSPDRGRIAQPQHF. CDR3 DNA: TGTGCCAGCTCACCGGACAGGGGAAGGATCGCTCAGCCCCAGCATTTT.

The chain employs TRBV4-1 and TRBJ2-3; TRBD1 is a possible D gene (5 bases). CDR1 is MGHRA and CDR2 is YSYEKL in the germline V gene. The CDR3 is 16 residues long. The V end lost 3 bases, the J end lost 3 bases, and 16 bases lay between the germline ends. The CDR3 bases are TGCGCCAGCAGCCACTTACAATTGTCAGGGACAGATACGCAGTATTTT. Translation: CASSHLQLSGTDTQYF.